These T cell receptor beta chains were read from a single sample in a study of blood T cell repertoires in COVID-19. Sequencing was performed with immunoSEQ multiplex PCR; in TCRdb, only in-frame clones are kept and a portion is missing. The sample shows around 390,000 clones, just under 90% of them seen only once. Sequences were obtained from PBMCs or T cells enriched from blood (not recorded which). These receptor sequences come from a woman between 50 and 59 years old who had recovered from COVID-19. Each CDR3 is given with its conserved first and last residue. Fields, in order: D gene, V gene, J gene, clone size, CDR3 protein, CDR3 DNA. A D gene is named only where the DNA matches it firmly. The size field is filled for only some rows; it gives once, few, many or a size class.

D: NA; V: TRBV6-4; J: TRBJ1-5; size: NA; CDR3: CASSVRGDQPQHF; DNA: TGTGCCAGCAGTGTCAGGGGTGATCAGCCCCAGCATTTT
D: NA; V: TRBV5-4; J: TRBJ1-1; size: NA; CDR3: CASSAGGTEAFF; DNA: TGTGCCAGCAGTGCCGGGGGCACTGAAGCTTTCTTT
D: NA; V: TRBV7-2; J: TRBJ1-3; size: NA; CDR3: CASSPVGASGNTIYF; DNA: TGTGCCAGCAGCCCGGTAGGGGCCTCTGGAAACACCATATATTTT
D: NA; V: TRBV2; J: TRBJ1-1; size: NA; CDR3: CASSGGSGLNTEAFF; DNA: TGTGCCAGCAGTGGTGGGTCGGGTTTGAACACTGAAGCTTTCTTT
D: TRBD1; V: TRBV10-3; J: TRBJ2-1; size: NA; CDR3: CAIRAGQGWNEQFF; DNA: TGTGCCATCAGAGCGGGACAGGGGTGGAATGAGCAGTTCTTC
D: TRBD1; V: TRBV19; J: TRBJ1-1; size: NA; CDR3: CASTLQGFGTEAFF; DNA: TGTGCCAGTACCCTACAGGGGTTCGGCACTGAAGCTTTCTTT
D: NA; V: TRBV14; J: TRBJ1-2; size: NA; CDR3: CASSQLQNYGYTF; DNA: TGTGCCAGCAGCCAACTCCAGAACTATGGCTACACCTTC
D: NA; V: TRBV24-1; J: TRBJ2-1; size: NA; CDR3: CATRGNYNEQFF; DNA: TGTGCCACCAGGGGCAACTACAATGAGCAGTTCTTC
D: NA; V: TRBV18; J: TRBJ1-4; size: once; CDR3: CASSPIIGRSEKLFF; DNA: TGTGCCAGCTCACCAATCATCGGGAGGTCTGAAAAACTGTTTTTT
D: NA; V: TRBV23-1; J: TRBJ1-6; size: NA; CDR3: CARKRTGPYRSPLHF; DNA: TGCGCCAGAAAAAGAACAGGGCCTTATCGTTCACCCCTCCACTTT
D: TRBD1; V: TRBV29-1; J: TRBJ2-7; size: NA; CDR3: CSVEATAPGQGLYEQYF; DNA: TGCAGCGTTGAAGCTACGGCGCCGGGACAGGGTCTTTACGAGCAGTACTTC
D: NA; V: TRBV5-1; J: TRBJ2-7; size: few; CDR3: CASSFGTPTYEQYF; DNA: TGCGCCAGCAGCTTTGGGACTCCCACCTACGAGCAGTACTTC
D: NA; V: TRBV3-1/TRBV3-2; J: TRBJ2-5; size: NA; CDR3: CASSLPLGLVETQYF; DNA: TGTGCCAGCAGCCTGCCCTTGGGGCTGGTGGAGACCCAGTACTTC
D: TRBD2; V: TRBV7-3; J: TRBJ2-3; size: NA; CDR3: CASSLSGQDTQYF; DNA: TGTGCCAGCAGCCTTAGCGGGCAAGATACGCAGTATTTT
D: NA; V: TRBV10-1; J: TRBJ2-4; size: once; CDR3: CASPRETHIAKNIQYF; DNA: TGCGCCAGCCCAAGGGAGACTCATATAGCCAAAAACATTCAGTACTTC
D: TRBD1; V: TRBV6-5; J: TRBJ1-2; size: NA; CDR3: CATKTTGGGGYTF; DNA: TGTGCCACCAAAACGACAGGGGGCGGCGGCTACACCTTC
D: TRBD1; V: TRBV28; J: TRBJ1-2; size: NA; CDR3: CASSSTGGDGGYTF; DNA: TGTGCCAGCAGTTCGACAGGGGGAGACGGTGGCTACACCTTC
D: NA; V: TRBV18; J: TRBJ2-7; size: few; CDR3: CASSSQGYEQYF; DNA: TGTGCCAGCTCAAGTCAGGGTTACGAGCAGTACTTC
D: NA; V: TRBV29-1; J: TRBJ1-3; size: NA; CDR3: CSADSPGGNTIYF; DNA: TGCAGCGCCGACTCTCCCGGCGGAAACACCATATATTTT
D: TRBD1; V: TRBV18; J: TRBJ1-3; size: once; CDR3: CASSPLMDRHPGNTIYF; DNA: TGTGCCAGCTCACCTCTGATGGACAGGCATCCTGGAAACACCATATATTTT
D: NA; V: TRBV18; J: TRBJ2-3; size: NA; CDR3: CASSPASRGDTQYF; DNA: TGTGCCAGCTCACCTGCTAGCCGGGGAGATACGCAGTATTTT
D: NA; V: TRBV2; J: TRBJ2-1; size: NA; CDR3: CASSAGSSLFYNEQFF; DNA: TGTGCCAGCAGCGCCGGGAGCAGCCTTTTCTACAATGAGCAGTTCTTC
D: TRBD1; V: TRBV11-2; J: TRBJ1-2; size: NA; CDR3: CASSLDRGHGYTF; DNA: TGTGCCAGCAGCTTAGACAGGGGGCATGGCTACACCTTC
D: NA; V: TRBV7-2; J: TRBJ1-3; size: NA; CDR3: CASSLRFSSGNTIYF; DNA: TGTGCCAGCAGCTTACGTTTTTCCTCTGGAAACACCATATATTTT